A single sample is the source of the 9 T cell receptor beta chains below, sequenced in a study of shared clonotypes between healthy human individuals. Only in-frame clones appear in the TCRdb table, and some are missing; sequencing was by immunoSEQ multiplex PCR. The profile shows 2,500,000 or so clones, about 92% of them singletons. Sequenced input: naive CD4+ T cells sorted from blood. Stated subset: CD45RA+ positively selected. The origin of the receptors is a man younger than 35 in good health.

This clone was seen just once. This chain connects TRBV18 to TRBJ2-7; 9 bases are a match to TRBD1. This CDR3 contains 15 residues. Germline CDR1 KGHSH, CDR2 LQKENI. Trimming took 6 bases from V and 6 from J; bases not matched to a gene: 12. The CDR3 DNA follows: TGTGCCAGCTCGCAAACCGGGACAGGGACCAGCGAGCAGTACTTC. As protein: CASSQTGTGTSEQYF.

The chain combines TRBV5-6 with TRBJ2-7; maybe TRBD2 (6 bases). Trimming shortened V by 0 bases and J by 3 bases, and 10 bases separated the two germline ends. From germline, CDR1 is SGHDT and CDR2 YYEEEE. This CDR3 is 14 amino acids long. CDR3 DNA sequence: TGTGCCAGCAGCTTGGTCGGGAGTTTCTACGAGCAGTACTTC. It encodes CASSLVGSFYEQYF.

This chain uses TRBV11-2 with TRBJ2-2, with 7 bases identical to TRBD1. CDR3 size: 15 residues. The germline CDR1 and CDR2 sequences are SGHAT and FQNNGV. Trimming at V came to 0 bases and at J to 4 bases, leaving 2 bases not matched to a gene. This chain's CDR3 is CASSLDRGSTGELFF. The CDR3 nucleotides are TGTGCCAGCAGCTTAGACAGGGGGTCCACCGGGGAGCTGTTTTTT.

The V gene is TRBV5-1, the J gene TRBJ2-7, with D uncertain. Germline CDR1 is SGHRS and CDR2 is YFSETQ. The CDR3 sequence is 13 residues long. Trimming stripped 0 bases from V and 7 bases from J, with 11 bases between. Here the CDR3 DNA reads TGCGCCAGCAGCTTGGCCCCGCATTCGGAGCAGTACTTC. This encodes CASSLAPHSEQYF.

The gene calls are TRBV7-2 and TRBJ2-1, with D tentatively TRBD1 (6 bases). The CDR3 extends over 15 amino acids. Per germline, CDR1 SGHTA and CDR2 FQGNSA. V shed 5 bases and J shed 0 bases, with 11 bases lying between them. The CDR3 bases are TGTGCCAGCAGCCAACAAGGGGGCTCCTACAATGAGCAGTTCTTC. This encodes CASSQQGGSYNEQFF. Filled out from reference TRBV7-2 and TRBJ2-1, the complete variable domain reads GAGVSQSPSNKVTEKGKDVELRCDPISGHTALYWYRQSLGQGLEFLIYFQGNSAPDKSGLPSDRFSAERTGGSVSTLTIQRTQQEDSAVYLCASSQQGGSYNEQFFGPGTRLTVL.

V usage is TRBV7-6 and J usage is TRBJ1-6, with a weak D call TRBD1 (6 bases). Per the germline V gene, CDR1 is SGHVS and CDR2 is FNYEAQ. The CDR3 length is 16 residues. Trimming removed 5 bases from V and 10 bases from J, with 21 bases in between. The DNA for the CDR3 is TGTGCCAGCAGCCCTGAGATGGGGGGCTTTCAATCACCCCTCCACTTT. It yields the protein CASSPEMGGFQSPLHF.

The DNA for the CDR3 is TGCGCCAGCAGTGAGTTTTCGTTATCCTACGAGCAGTACTTC. Translation gives CASSEFSLSYEQYF. This chain connects TRBV10-2 to TRBJ2-7; D unclear. V was shortened by 1 base and J by 1 base, with 8 bases between the two germline ends. Germline-derived CDR1 and CDR2 are WSHSY and SAAADI. The CDR3 has 14 residues.

The chain couples TRBV4-1 to TRBJ2-6; D is ambiguous. There are 16 residues in the CDR3. Germline CDR1 and CDR2: MGHRA and YSYEKL. Trimming left V 0 bases short and J 4 bases short, with 10 bases between. The CDR3 DNA reads as TGCGCCAGCAGCCAAGAATATACGAGGGGGGCCAACGTCCTGACTTTC. Amino acid sequence: CASSQEYTRGANVLTF.

The V call is TRBV7-9, the J call TRBJ2-7; 10 bases are a match to TRBD2. Germline V gene data show CDR1 as SEHNR and CDR2 as FQNEAQ (reference sequence). J was trimmed by 6 bases and V by 1 base; bases with no gene match: 12. CDR3 length equals 17 residues. Here the CDR3 reads CASSLVGYGTSVTEQYF. In nucleotides, the CDR3 is TGTGCCAGCAGCTTAGTAGGGTACGGGACTAGCGTAACCGAGCAGTACTTC.